The 28 T cell receptor beta chains below come from one sample, sequenced in a study of blood T cell repertoires in COVID-19. Using immunoSEQ multiplex PCR, the repertoire was profiled, and TCRdb retains in-frame clones only, with some absent. The sample lists 250,000 to 400,000 clones, more than 70% occurring once. Sequenced: PBMCs or T cells enriched from blood (not recorded which). Receptors originate from a woman in her thirties who had recovered from COVID-19.

CDR3 residues: CASRRGQGGANVLTF. The CDR3 bases are TGTGCCAGTAGAAGGGGGCAGGGTGGGGCCAACGTCCTGACTTTC. The chain links TRBV19 to TRBJ2-6; 7 bases match TRBD1. The V gene's germline CDR1 is LNHDA and CDR2 SQIVND (reference sequence). Trimming took 6 bases from V and 3 from J; bases not matched to a gene: 5. The CDR3 runs 15 residues.

V usage is TRBV6-5 and J usage is TRBJ2-1; TRBD1 agrees at 7 bases. V shed 0 bases, J shed 10 bases, and the junction held 6 bases outside the gene matches. In germline, CDR1 is MNHEY, CDR2 SVGAGI. This CDR3 comprises 14 residues. This CDR3 reads CASSYSAGGSEQFF. The CDR3 DNA follows: TGTGCCAGCAGTTACTCGGCAGGGGGAAGCGAGCAGTTCTTC.

J is TRBJ1-1 and V is TRBV5-5, with D hard to call. V was shortened by 0 bases and J by 0 bases, with 9 bases between the two germline ends. CDR1 is SGHKS, CDR2 YYEKEE, per germline (reference sequence). This CDR3 contains 15 residues. The CDR3 is CASSLESRLNTEAFF. CDR3 nucleotides: TGTGCCAGCAGCTTGGAAAGCAGGTTGAACACTGAAGCTTTCTTT.

This clone showed up just a few times. The CDR3 reads CASSGTSGGIEQYF. The DNA of the CDR3 is TGTGCCAGCAGCGGGACTAGCGGAGGTATAGAGCAGTACTTC. The chain uses TRBV9 and TRBJ2-7, with 10 bases identical to TRBD2. The germline V gene encodes CDR1 SGDLS and CDR2 YYNGEE. The CDR3 is 14 amino acids. The trim removed 3 bases at V and 7 bases at J, leaving 7 bases unmatched.

The chain joins TRBV3-1 (or the pseudogene TRBV3-2) to TRBJ2-1, with TRBD2 identical over 13 bases. Germline values: CDR1 LGHDT, CDR2 YNNKEL (reference sequence). The CDR3 length is 17 residues. V was clipped by 4 bases and J by 3 bases; unmatched bases: 6. The CDR3 nucleotides are TGTGCCAGCAGCCCGACTAGCGGGGGGCCCGTCTACAATGAGCAGTTCTTC. As protein: CASSPTSGGPVYNEQFF.

This rearrangement joins TRBV7-2 to TRBJ2-7; D might be TRBD2 (7 bases). CDR3 length: 13 residues. From germline, CDR1 is SGHTA and CDR2 FQGNSA. With 4 bases removed from V and 6 bases from J, the gap between germline ends came to 13 bases. CDR3: CASSSQGGGEQYF. For the CDR3, the DNA is TGTGCCAGCAGCTCCCAGGGAGGGGGCGAGCAGTACTTC.

The chain joins TRBV12-3 or TRBV12-4 to TRBJ2-5, with 7 bases lining up with TRBD2. The CDR3 contains 13 residues. Trimming took 6 bases from V and 5 from J; bases not matched to a gene: 6. CDR3 sequence (DNA): TGTGCCAGCAGCTTATTACTAGCGGAGACCCAGTACTTC. Translating gives CASSLLLAETQYF.

This chain uses TRBV6-6 with TRBJ1-1; a possible D gene is TRBD1 (6 bases). V was clipped by 10 bases and J by 0 bases, with 12 bases between them. CDR1 and CDR2 from the germline V gene are MNHNY and SVGAGI (reference sequence). The CDR3 is made up of 13 amino acids. CDR3 loop: CAITGHMNTEAFF. In DNA, the CDR3 is TGTGCCATCACGGGACACATGAACACTGAAGCTTTCTTT.

The chain employs TRBV3-1 (or the pseudogene TRBV3-2) and TRBJ2-5; 7 bases are a match to TRBD2. CDR1 and CDR2 (germline): LGHDT, YNNKEL (reference sequence). The junction had 10 bases not matched to a gene; V was cut back by 5 bases and J by 10 bases. The length of the CDR3 is 13 residues. The CDR3 DNA follows: TGTGCCAGCAGCTTAGGACGGACGGGGGGCCAGTACTTC. Amino acids: CASSLGRTGGQYF.

V usage is TRBV4-3 and J usage is TRBJ1-2, with D perhaps TRBD1 (5 bases). Germline CDR1 is LGHNA and CDR2 is YSLEER. The CDR3 is made up of 16 amino acids. V was cut by 0 bases and J by 6 bases, with 17 bases left in between. The CDR3 DNA reads TGCGCCAGCAGCCAAGAAGGGGTGGAGGGAGCGGATGGCTACACCTTC. Residues: CASSQEGVEGADGYTF.

A word on this clone: Other DNA sequences from this sample encode an identical CDR3 as well. The gene calls are TRBV3-1 (or the pseudogene TRBV3-2) and TRBJ1-2; D is unclear. Between the trimmed V and J ends, which lost 0 bases and 2 bases, there was a span of 10 bases. Per the germline V gene, CDR1 is LGHDT and CDR2 is YNNKEL (reference sequence). This CDR3 is built from 15 residues. CDR3 coding DNA: TGTGCCAGCAGCCAAGATCGCAGGAGGAACTATGGCTACACCTTC. It yields the protein CASSQDRRRNYGYTF.

V and J are TRBV9 and TRBJ2-7, with TRBD1 identical over 7 bases. The germline CDR1 and CDR2 sequences are SGDLS and YYNGEE. This CDR3 is 15 amino acids long. The trim removed 3 bases at V and 0 bases at J, leaving 6 bases unmatched. CDR3 in DNA: TGTGCCAGCAGCGATCCGGGACAGAGCTCCTACGAGCAGTACTTC. It encodes CASSDPGQSSYEQYF.

V usage is TRBV19 and J usage is TRBJ2-3; D is possibly TRBD2 (6 bases). The CDR3 has 12 residues. With 7 bases removed from V and 8 bases from J, the gap between germline ends came to 13 bases. CDR1 and CDR2 from the germline V gene are LNHDA and SQIVND (reference sequence). The CDR3 DNA follows: TGTGCCAGTAAATCACAAGCGGGTACGCAGTATTTT. It translates to CASKSQAGTQYF.

V gene TRBV7-2 combines with J gene TRBJ1-2; D unclear. The CDR3 totals 13 residues. CDR1 and CDR2 from the germline V gene are SGHTA and FQGNSA. V lost 1 base and J 9 bases, leaving 12 bases between the germline ends. This CDR3 reads CASSLGVGRSYTF. The CDR3, as DNA: TGTGCCAGCAGCTTAGGGGTGGGCCGCAGCTACACCTTC.

The chain employs TRBV7-8 and TRBJ2-5; 10 bases fit TRBD1. This CDR3 region has 15 residues. With V trimmed by 5 bases and J by 5 bases, 8 bases remained unmatched. CDR1 is SGHVS and CDR2 is FQNEAQ in the germline V gene. CDR3 DNA: TGTGCCAGCAGCCGTGGGACAGGGGTTCCGGAGACCCAGTACTTC. Protein sequence: CASSRGTGVPETQYF.

The chain is built from TRBV5-4 and TRBJ1-1, with no clear D. The germline V gene has CDR1 SGHNT and CDR2 YYREEE (reference sequence). CDR3 length: 16 amino acids. Trimming cost V 0 bases and J 0 bases, with 12 bases left between them. As DNA, the CDR3 is TGTGCCAGCAGCTTGGCTCCTGGGCGCTTGAACACTGAAGCTTTCTTT. Amino acid sequence: CASSLAPGRLNTEAFF.

The genes are TRBV19 and TRBJ1-4; 7 nucleotides agree with TRBD1. There are 15 residues in the CDR3. V dropped 4 bases and J dropped 4; count of bases not matched to a gene: 6. The germline CDR1 and CDR2 sequences are LNHDA and SQIVND (reference sequence). The CDR3 is CASSTGTVINEKLFF. CDR3 coding DNA: TGTGCCAGTAGTACGGGGACAGTTATTAATGAAAAACTGTTTTTT. Filled out from reference TRBV19 and TRBJ1-4, the complete variable domain reads DGGITQSPKYLFRKEGQNVTLSCEQNLNHDAMYWYRQDPGQGLRLIYYSQIVNDFQKGDIAEGYSVSREKKESFPLTVTSAQKNPTAFYLCASSTGTVINEKLFFGSGTQLSVL.

This clone came up a few times. The chain links TRBV2 to TRBJ1-5, with TRBD1 matching 7 bases. CDR1 is SNHLY and CDR2 is FYNNEI in the germline V gene. This CDR3 is 16 amino acids long. V dropped 7 bases and J dropped 6; count of bases not matched to a gene: 15. CDR3 sequence: CASTASTGAGGQPQHF. The CDR3 DNA reads as TGTGCCAGCACGGCCTCCACAGGGGCGGGGGGTCAGCCCCAGCATTTT.

The chain has TRBV10-2 and TRBJ1-1; 10 bases fit TRBD1. The J segment lost 1 base and the V segment lost 3 bases, leaving 11 bases of the junction unmatched. Germline V CDR1 and CDR2: WSHSY, SAAADI. The CDR3 length is 18 residues. The CDR3 loop reads CASSDGGRDRGGNTEAFF. Written as DNA, the CDR3 is TGCGCCAGCAGTGACGGGGGACGGGACAGGGGCGGGAACACTGAAGCTTTCTTT.

The chain couples TRBV4-3 to TRBJ2-3; maybe TRBD2 (6 bases). V was shortened by 0 bases and J by 6 bases, with 13 bases between the two germline ends. This CDR3 has 15 residues. Germline loops: CDR1 LGHNA, CDR2 YSLEER. Here the CDR3 DNA reads TGCGCCAGCAGCCAAGATGGAGGGGACGGCGATACGCAGTATTTT. As protein: CASSQDGGDGDTQYF.

V is TRBV5-1 and J is TRBJ2-7; 7 nucleotides align to TRBD1. Germline values: CDR1 SGHRS, CDR2 YFSETQ. CDR3 size: 15 residues. The trim removed 0 bases at V and 5 bases at J, leaving 8 bases unmatched. For the CDR3, the DNA is TGCGCCAGCAGCTTGGAAACGGGACAGATAGACGAGCAGTACTTC. Its translation is CASSLETGQIDEQYF.

This clone was observed once. The chain recombines TRBV11-2 with TRBJ2-7; 7 positions agree with TRBD1. J gave up 6 bases and V 5 bases, and 4 bases lay outside the gene matches. Germline V gives CDR1 SGHAT, CDR2 FQNNGV. CDR3 size: 12 residues. The CDR3 is CASSGGQFEQYF. The DNA for the CDR3 is TGTGCCAGCAGCGGGGGACAGTTCGAGCAGTACTTC.

The chain couples TRBV24-1 to TRBJ1-6, with TRBD1 matching 8 bases. Germline V lookup: CDR1 KGHDR, CDR2 SFDVKD. This CDR3 region has 17 residues. Germline trimming cut 4 bases from V and 5 bases from J; bases unmatched to any gene: 9. The chain's CDR3 is CATSESRDRGHNSPLHF. CDR3 sequence (DNA): TGTGCCACCAGTGAATCTCGAGACAGGGGCCATAATTCACCCCTCCACTTT.

For the CDR3, the DNA is TGTGCCAGCAGATTTTACCCGGGACAGGAGAACTATGGCTACACCTTC. Encoded protein: CASRFYPGQENYGYTF. The V gene is TRBV5-6, the J gene TRBJ1-2; the match to TRBD1 covers 8 bases. The CDR3 covers 16 residues. From germline, CDR1 is SGHDT and CDR2 YYEEEE. V dropped 5 bases and J dropped 2; count of bases not matched to a gene: 11.

The chain is built from TRBV12-3 or TRBV12-4 and TRBJ1-2; D not resolved. V was clipped by 1 base and J by 2 bases, with 5 bases between them. This CDR3 has 13 amino acids. CDR3 sequence (DNA): TGTGCCAGCAGTTTAGGCAGGAACTATGGCTACACCTTC. Amino acid sequence: CASSLGRNYGYTF.

A few counts support this clone. The V and J genes are TRBV15 and TRBJ1-1; D gene uncertain. CDR1 and CDR2 from the germline V gene are LNHNV and YYDKDF (reference sequence). V lost 5 bases, J lost 3 bases, and 7 bases lay in between. The CDR3 contains 12 residues. Here the CDR3 reads CATSGRDTEAFF. The CDR3 DNA reads TGTGCCACCAGCGGGAGGGACACTGAAGCTTTCTTT.

This clone was seen at least ten times. This chain uses TRBV2 with TRBJ2-1, with 12 positions matching TRBD2. Germline CDR1 reads SNHLY; CDR2 reads FYNNEI. CDR3 size: 15 residues. V lost 4 bases and J lost 5; bases outside the gene matches: 3. As DNA, the CDR3 is TGTGCCAGCAGTGTGCTAGCGGGGGGGCACAATGAGCAGTTCTTC. It encodes CASSVLAGGHNEQFF.

The CDR3 loop reads CASSVGQAMNTEAFF. The CDR3 coding sequence is TGTGCCAGCAGCGTCGGACAAGCCATGAACACTGAAGCTTTCTTT. V usage is TRBV9 and J usage is TRBJ1-1, with D tentatively TRBD1 (5 bases). The V gene's germline CDR1 is SGDLS and CDR2 YYNGEE. Trimming took 2 bases from V and 0 from J, leaving 11 bases between them. The CDR3 is 15 residues long.